A selection of T cell receptor beta chains follows, all from one sample in a study of cytomegalovirus exposure and HLA in healthy donors. Here immunoSEQ multiplex PCR was the method, and the copy in TCRdb shows in-frame clones only, minus some. The sample holds under 200,000 clones, around 81% seen once. Specimen: PBMCs. The receptors here all came from a woman aged 50 to 65 in good health and CMV-seronegative. Each CDR3 is given with its conserved first and last residue. The D gene is left open where the match is weak. Part of the rows lack a size; the others show once, few, many or a class for expanded clones.

size	length	V	J	D	CDR3	DNA
-	13	TRBV7-3	TRBJ2-2	-	CASSSDSRGELFF	TGTGCCAGCAGCTCGGACAGCCGCGGGGAGCTGTTTTTT
-	13	TRBV18	TRBJ2-3	-	CASSRNREDTQYF	TGTGCCAGCTCCCGAAACAGGGAGGATACGCAGTATTTT
-	15	TRBV7-2	TRBJ1-1	TRBD1	CASSLRTGRRTEAFF	TGTGCCAGCAGCTTACGGACAGGTAGAAGGACTGAAGCTTTCTTT
-	15	TRBV7-7	TRBJ2-1	TRBD2	CASSPGTSRFNEQFF	TGTGCCAGCAGCCCCGGGACTAGTCGTTTCAATGAGCAGTTCTTC
-	14	TRBV19	TRBJ2-7	-	CASSIATAAYEQYF	TGTGCCAGTAGTATTGCTACAGCCGCCTACGAGCAGTACTTC
-	13	TRBV7-3	TRBJ2-3	-	CASSRRGSDTQYF	TGTGCCAGCAGCCGTCGGGGTTCAGATACGCAGTATTTT
-	14	TRBV29-1	TRBJ1-3	-	CSVEETEPGNTIYF	TGCAGCGTTGAAGAGACAGAACCTGGAAACACCATATATTTT
-	15	TRBV7-9	TRBJ2-7	TRBD1	CASSHQSRDSYEQYF	TGTGCCAGCAGTCACCAGTCCCGGGACAGCTACGAGCAGTACTTC
-	12	TRBV6-1	TRBJ2-3	-	CASSSGWDTQYF	TGTGCCAGCAGTTCCGGGTGGGATACGCAGTATTTT
-	16	TRBV6-5	TRBJ2-7	TRBD2	CASSYSVLASSYEQYF	TGTGCCAGCAGTTACTCGGTACTAGCGTCGTCTTACGAGCAGTACTTC
-	15	TRBV7-2	TRBJ2-5	TRBD2	CASSFAGGVGETQYF	TGTGCCAGCAGCTTTGCGGGGGGGGTAGGAGAGACCCAGTACTTC
-	13	TRBV27	TRBJ1-2	-	CASSRNGNYGYTF	TGTGCCAGCAGTCGTAACGGGAACTATGGCTACACCTTC
few	15	TRBV7-9	TRBJ2-5	-	CASSFMGLEGETQYF	TGTGCCAGCAGCTTTATGGGGCTGGAGGGGGAGACCCAGTACTTC
once	16	TRBV30	TRBJ2-3	TRBD2	CAWSALGGGAGDTQYF	TGTGCCTGGAGTGCCTTAGGCGGGGGAGCTGGAGATACGCAGTATTTT
-	15	TRBV4-1	TRBJ1-1	TRBD1	CASSQDLGQRTEAFF	TGCGCCAGCAGCCAAGATCTGGGACAGAGAACTGAAGCTTTCTTT
-	14	TRBV10-2	TRBJ2-1	TRBD1	CASIAGGQTNEQFF	TGCGCCAGCATTGCAGGGGGCCAGACCAATGAGCAGTTCTTC
few	15	TRBV28	TRBJ2-5	TRBD2	CASSSSSGRGWTQYF	TGTGCCAGCAGTTCCAGTAGCGGGAGGGGTTGGACCCAGTACTTC
-	18	TRBV2	TRBJ2-7	TRBD2	CASSLGGIGLAGAGEQYF	TGTGCCAGCAGTTTAGGGGGGATAGGACTAGCGGGAGCCGGGGAGCAGTACTTC
-	15	TRBV7-2	TRBJ2-1	TRBD2	CASSLGLAPHNEQFF	TGTGCCAGCAGCTTGGGACTAGCGCCACACAATGAGCAGTTCTTC
-	13	TRBV13	TRBJ2-3	-	CASSFTGIDTQYF	TGTGCCAGCAGCTTTACGGGGATAGATACGCAGTATTTT
-	13	TRBV18	TRBJ2-1	-	CASSPDSPNEQFF	TGTGCCAGCTCACCGGACAGTCCCAATGAGCAGTTCTTC
-	13	TRBV5-6	TRBJ2-3	-	CASSSWGRDTQYF	TGTGCCAGCAGCTCGTGGGGCCGGGATACGCAGTATTTT
-	15	TRBV9	TRBJ1-4	TRBD1	CASSVTGRTNEKLFF	TGTGCCAGCAGCGTGACAGGGAGGACTAATGAAAAACTGTTTTTT
once	16	TRBV18	TRBJ1-1	TRBD1	CASSLTTGTVNTEAFF	TGTGCCAGCTCACTAACTACCGGGACAGTGAACACTGAAGCTTTCTTT
once	15	TRBV25-1	TRBJ2-7	-	CASSDTGLKSYEQYF	TGTGCCAGCAGTGACACAGGGCTGAAATCCTACGAGCAGTACTTC
-	15	TRBV6-1	TRBJ1-4	-	CASSESGLVNEKLFF	TGTGCCAGCAGTGAATCGGGATTAGTTAATGAAAAACTGTTTTTT
-	15	TRBV9	TRBJ2-5	-	CASSAEGVTVETQYF	TGTGCCAGCAGCGCAGAAGGGGTAACGGTTGAGACCCAGTACTTC
-	12	TRBV6-1	TRBJ1-2	-	CASRLVSYGYTF	TGTGCCAGCAGGCTGGTCAGCTATGGCTACACCTTC
few	14	TRBV5-5	TRBJ1-4	-	CASSLLLSNEKLFF	TGTGCCAGCAGCTTACTACTCAGTAATGAAAAACTGTTTTTT
-	14	TRBV7-9	TRBJ1-1	-	CASRKGVGGTEAFF	TGTGCCAGCAGGAAGGGGGTAGGGGGCACTGAAGCTTTCTTT
-	17	TRBV27	TRBJ2-7	TRBD2	CASSPVRWREGQYEQYF	TGTGCCAGCAGTCCCGTAAGGTGGCGGGAGGGCCAGTACGAGCAGTACTTC
-	13	TRBV19	TRBJ2-7	TRBD1	CASSPGQSYEQYF	TGTGCCAGTAGCCCGGGACAGAGCTACGAGCAGTACTTC
-	15	TRBV19	TRBJ1-2	-	CASSSYEGVDYGYTF	TGTGCCAGTAGTTCCTACGAGGGGGTCGACTATGGCTACACCTTC
-	14	TRBV19	TRBJ1-5	-	CASSIRVGNQPQHF	TGTGCCAGTAGTATCAGGGTTGGCAATCAGCCCCAGCATTTT
-	15	TRBV2	TRBJ2-1	TRBD2	CASSSGTSGVNEQFF	TGTGCCAGCAGTTCCGGGACTAGCGGGGTCAATGAGCAGTTCTTC
-	16	TRBV4-3	TRBJ2-7	-	CASSQVIADPPYEQYF	TGCGCCAGCAGCCAAGTGATAGCGGACCCCCCCTACGAGCAGTACTTC
-	14	TRBV7-2	TRBJ2-2	-	CASSLGGVSGELFF	TGTGCCAGCAGCTTAGGGGGAGTGAGCGGGGAGCTGTTTTTT
-	14	TRBV18	TRBJ2-7	TRBD2	CASSPGSGISEQYF	TGTGCCAGCTCACCAGGTAGCGGGATTTCCGAGCAGTACTTC
-	12	TRBV2	TRBJ2-4	-	CASTGESRVQYF	TGTGCCAGCACCGGGGAGTCTCGGGTGCAGTACTTC
-	14	TRBV28	TRBJ1-2	-	CASSLSGQHYGYTF	TGTGCCAGCAGTTTATCAGGACAGCACTATGGCTACACCTTC
-	13	TRBV7-9	TRBJ2-7	-	CASSLGSGYEQYF	TGTGCCAGCAGCTTAGGGTCGGGGTACGAGCAGTACTTC